This T cell receptor (beta chain) was documented in a study of T cell repertoires in cytomegalovirus infection. The overall study: In public TCR beta signatures, there were indications of both CMV infection and matching HLA type. General study points: Carriage of CMV together with the relevant HLA was identifiable through cumulative public TCR beta family frequency. HLA-C-restricted CMV-specific TCR beta clonotypes prevailed in the ex vivo response.

TCRdb reprocessed the reads with MiXCR, giving one entry per CDR3 protein. Of about 490,000 distinct CDR3 sequences detected, approximately 15% appear once; the ten largest clones hold approximately 24%. The trim removed 4 bases at V and 0 bases at J, leaving 11 bases unmatched. The V gene's germline CDR1 is SGHVS and CDR2 FQNEAQ. There are 19 residues in the CDR3. In its sample, this clonotype was seen many times. Its antigen is undetermined. The chain carries TRBV7-8 and TRBJ2-6; 8 positions match TRBD2. This receptor was taken from a human donor in good health (CMV status not recorded). Some clones in this sample may be carry-over from other donors' samples. Sequenced: CD8+ T cells from PBMCs. CDR3 sequence (DNA): TGTGCCAGCAGCTCACAAAAGGGACTAGGGGGCTCTGGGGCCAACGTCCTGACTTTC. It encodes CASSSQKGLGGSGANVLTF.